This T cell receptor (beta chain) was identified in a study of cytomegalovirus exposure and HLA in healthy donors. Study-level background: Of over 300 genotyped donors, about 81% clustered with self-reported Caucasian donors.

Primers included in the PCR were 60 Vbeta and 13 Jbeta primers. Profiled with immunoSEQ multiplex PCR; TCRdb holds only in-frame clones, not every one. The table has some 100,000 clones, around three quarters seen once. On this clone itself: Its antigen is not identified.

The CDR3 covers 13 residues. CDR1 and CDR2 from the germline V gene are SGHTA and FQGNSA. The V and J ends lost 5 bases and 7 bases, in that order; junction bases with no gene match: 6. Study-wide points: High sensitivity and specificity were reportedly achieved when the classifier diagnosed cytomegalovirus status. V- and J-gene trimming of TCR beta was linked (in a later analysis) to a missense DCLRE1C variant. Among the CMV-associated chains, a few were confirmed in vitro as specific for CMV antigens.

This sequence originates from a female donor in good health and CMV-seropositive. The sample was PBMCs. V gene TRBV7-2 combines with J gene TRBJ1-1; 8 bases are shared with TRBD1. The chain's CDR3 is CASSPQGALEAFF. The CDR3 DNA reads TGTGCCAGCAGCCCGCAGGGGGCGCTTGAAGCTTTCTTT.